The clone carrying this T cell receptor beta chain was observed a handful of times. PBMCs, at least 7 million per sample, were isolated. Deletions cut 2 bases from V and 4 bases from J, with 16 bases between. Germline values: CDR1 SGDLS, CDR2 YYNGEE. The CDR3 is 16 amino acids. This entry belongs to a study of blood T cells in healthy people across ages. For the second PCR, which ran for roughly 7 to 11 cycles, a sample-barcoded 5' primer and a J-beta primer mix were used. One entry per CDR3 protein, called by TCRdb with MiXCR from the 5' RACE reads. Counted here are 800,000 to 1,300,000 distinct CDR3 sequences, around 27% occurring once; the ten biggest clones make up around 0.75%. In addition, the sample was reused for a study of T cells of mothers and their children.

The chain combines TRBV9 with TRBJ1-3; D unclear. The source is a girl between 2 and 10 years old in good health. The specimen sequenced was blood. This CDR3 is CASSVDGVAIGNTIYF. In nucleotides, the CDR3 is TGTGCCAGCAGCGTTGACGGGGTGGCAATCGGAAACACCATATATTTT.